The source of this T cell receptor (beta chain) is a study of T cells in Graves' hyperthyroidism and ophthalmopathy. About this clonotype: The target antigen is unknown. A much more abundant neighbour one base away suggests this may be a read error.

General observations from the study: Blood also showed most of the thyroid clonotypes that were expanded above 0.001.

TCR beta CDR3 regions were amplified from RNA transcripts. The study used the HTBI primer set for a first-round RT-PCR of the TCR CDR3. TCRdb processed the multiplex PCR reads anew with MiXCR; each CDR3 protein has one entry. In the table there are around 300,000 distinct CDR3 sequences, roughly 13% of which are singletons. The study excluded patients with uncontrolled infection, other autoimmune disease, pregnancy or lactation. This CDR3 has 14 residues. V lost 5 bases to trimming and J lost 9 bases, with 20 bases between them. From germline, CDR1 is MNHEY and CDR2 SMNVEV (reference sequence). V is TRBV27 and J is TRBJ2-7, with D perhaps matching TRBD2 (5 bases). The sample consisted of blood. This receptor was taken from a woman younger than 45 with Graves' hyperthyroidism. In DNA form, the CDR3 reads TGTGCCAGCAGTAATTTTCATGCGGGTGGCGTGCAGTACTTC. Translated, it gives CASSNFHAGGVQYF.